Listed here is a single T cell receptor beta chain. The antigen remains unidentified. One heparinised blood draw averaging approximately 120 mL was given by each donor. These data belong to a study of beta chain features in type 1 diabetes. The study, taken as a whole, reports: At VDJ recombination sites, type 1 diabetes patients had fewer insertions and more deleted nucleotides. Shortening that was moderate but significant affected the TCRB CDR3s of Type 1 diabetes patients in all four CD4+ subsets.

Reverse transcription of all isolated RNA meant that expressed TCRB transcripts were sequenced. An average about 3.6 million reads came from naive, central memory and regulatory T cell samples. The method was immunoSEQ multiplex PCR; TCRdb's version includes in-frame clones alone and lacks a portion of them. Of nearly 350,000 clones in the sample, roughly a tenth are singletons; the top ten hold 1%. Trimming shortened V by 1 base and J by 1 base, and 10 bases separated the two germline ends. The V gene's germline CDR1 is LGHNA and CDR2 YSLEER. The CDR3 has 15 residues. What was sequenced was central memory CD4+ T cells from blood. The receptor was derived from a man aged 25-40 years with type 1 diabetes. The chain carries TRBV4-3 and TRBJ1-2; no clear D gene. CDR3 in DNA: TGCGCCAGCAGCCAAGGGCAGAGAGTTAACTATGGCTACACCTTC. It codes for CASSQGQRVNYGYTF.